Shown below are 17 T cell receptor beta chains from a single sample sequenced in a study of OX40 agonist ivuxolimab in advanced cancers. The method was the immunoSEQ multiplex PCR assay. This is the immuneACCESS table as TCRdb keeps it, with only in-frame sequences that have V and J called. A part of the clones is gone; compared with another copy, unresolved V genes explain less than half, and the rest is unexplained. The sample has about 14,000 clones on record, about four fifths of them singletons. The ten largest clones capture roughly 14% of the sample. Here the sequenced sample was CD4+ or CD8+ T cells sorted from blood, taken in a trial of the OX40 agonist ivuxolimab. The source of these receptors is an adult with an advanced solid tumor such as melanoma, head and neck, liver or kidney cancer.

The chain is built from TRBV19 and TRBJ1-4; TRBD1 matches at 7 bases. Per germline, CDR1 LNHDA and CDR2 SQIVND (reference sequence). The CDR3 extends over 13 amino acids. V trimming: 5 bases; J trimming: 10 bases; junction bases outside the gene matches: 7. This CDR3 reads CASSGDSRPKLFF. Here the CDR3 DNA reads TGTGCCAGTAGTGGGGACAGTCGGCCAAAACTGTTTTTT.

The CDR3 sequence is CAISFGTDADEQYF. The CDR3 region has the DNA TGTGCCATCAGCTTCGGGACAGATGCCGACGAGCAGTACTTC. This chain uses TRBV10-3 with TRBJ2-7; TRBD1 matches 7 bases. V dropped 6 bases and J dropped 5; count of bases not matched to a gene: 10. CDR1 is ENHRY and CDR2 is SYGVKD in the germline V gene. CDR3 length: 14 amino acids.

The CDR3 sequence: CASSIEGRHPGNTIYF. The CDR3 coding sequence is TGTGCCAGTAGTATAGAGGGGAGGCATCCTGGAAACACCATATATTTT. The chain recombines TRBV19 with TRBJ1-3; D uncertain. The CDR3 extends over 16 amino acids. In germline, CDR1 is LNHDA, CDR2 SQIVND (reference sequence). V shed 0 bases and J shed 2 bases, with 11 bases lying between them.

The V call is TRBV30, the J call TRBJ2-3, with unresolved D. This CDR3 contains 16 residues. Trimming left V 0 bases short and J 3 bases short, with 16 bases between. The V gene's germline CDR1 is GTSNPN and CDR2 SVGIG (reference sequence). The CDR3 protein is CAWSVPEGWGTDTQYF. The CDR3 DNA is TGTGCCTGGAGTGTACCGGAAGGGTGGGGTACAGATACGCAGTATTTT.

The rearrangement joins TRBV7-9 to TRBJ2-7, with no clear D. The V gene's germline CDR1 is SEHNR and CDR2 FQNEAQ (reference sequence). V was pared by 5 bases and J by 0 bases, with 2 bases between. The CDR3 runs 11 residues. CDR3: CASSRSYEQYF. DNA of the CDR3: TGTGCCAGCAGCCGCTCCTACGAGCAGTACTTC.

The chain is built from TRBV2 and TRBJ2-2; D unresolved. The CDR3 is 13 amino acids. Germline V gene data show CDR1 as SNHLY and CDR2 as FYNNEI. The V end was cut by 10 bases, the J end by 3 bases, with 12 bases between. The CDR3 is CAIPHSDTGELFF. The CDR3 coding sequence is TGTGCCATCCCCCACTCGGACACCGGGGAGCTGTTTTTT.

The genes are TRBV19 and TRBJ1-1; D unclear. CDR1 LNHDA and CDR2 SQIVND come from the germline V gene (reference sequence). Trimming took off 2 bases at V and 1 base at J, with 14 bases between the two ends. The CDR3 has 16 residues. CDR3 sequence reads: CASSISAVQRNTEAFF. The CDR3 DNA reads as TGTGCCAGTAGTATATCCGCCGTCCAAAGGAACACTGAAGCTTTCTTT.

CDR3 nucleotide sequence: TGTGCCAGCAGCTTAGGTCAGCCCCAGCATTTT. It encodes CASSLGQPQHF. V usage is TRBV7-6 and J usage is TRBJ1-5, with D unclear. This CDR3 is 11 amino acids long. Trimming removed 1 base at V and 6 bases at J, with 1 base between. Germline CDR1 reads SGHVS; CDR2 reads FNYEAQ.

V is TRBV4-2 and J is TRBJ2-2; 10 positions match TRBD2. The CDR3 spans 18 residues. After removal of 2 bases from V and 3 bases from J, the junction contained 9 bases not matched to a gene. Germline assignment: CDR1 LGHNA and CDR2 YNFKEQ. The CDR3 DNA follows: TGTGCCAGCAGCCAATCCTTAGCGGGGGGCCGTTACACCGGGGAGCTGTTTTTT. This codes for CASSQSLAGGRYTGELFF.

This chain joins TRBV19 and TRBJ2-2; D is unclear. The CDR3 consists of 12 residues. Germline values: CDR1 LNHDA, CDR2 SQIVND (reference sequence). V dropped 4 bases and J dropped 8 bases, with 8 bases sitting between them. The CDR3 is CASSNREGELFF. DNA of the CDR3: TGTGCCAGTAGTAACCGAGAAGGGGAGCTGTTTTTT.

The chain uses TRBV5-1 and TRBJ1-5, with D perhaps matching TRBD1 (6 bases). Germline loops: CDR1 SGHRS, CDR2 YFSETQ. The V and J ends lost 5 bases and 0 bases respectively, with 12 bases between them. The CDR3 loop spans 15 amino acids. CDR3 sequence (DNA): TGCGCCAGCAGGCGCTCAGGGGATAGCAATCAGCCCCAGCATTTT. It translates to CASRRSGDSNQPQHF.

The rearrangement uses TRBV7-6 and TRBJ2-5; 7 bases map to TRBD1. The CDR3 is made up of 14 amino acids. CDR1 is SGHVS and CDR2 is FNYEAQ in the germline V gene. The trim removed 1 base at V and 5 bases at J, leaving 4 bases unmatched. CDR3 coding DNA: TGTGCCAGCAGCTTAGGAGGGGGCGCGGAGACCCAGTACTTC. Amino acids: CASSLGGGAETQYF.

The J gene is TRBJ2-1, the V gene TRBV7-9; the D is unclear. CDR3 length: 16 amino acids. Trimming stripped 1 base from V and 0 bases from J, with 10 bases between. The germline V gene encodes CDR1 SEHNR and CDR2 FQNEAQ (reference sequence). The CDR3 sequence: CASSLGATSSYNEQFF. In DNA, the CDR3 is TGTGCCAGCAGCTTAGGTGCGACGAGCTCCTACAATGAGCAGTTCTTC.

The V gene is TRBV27, the J gene TRBJ1-2; D ambiguous. The CDR3 has 12 residues. V dropped 8 bases and J dropped 0 bases, with 7 bases sitting between them. Germline assignment: CDR1 MNHEY and CDR2 SMNVEV (reference sequence). CDR3 residues: CASRTANYGYTF. As DNA, the CDR3 is TGTGCCAGCCGGACCGCTAACTATGGCTACACCTTC.

This chain uses TRBV5-1 with TRBJ2-3, with a tentative D call TRBD1 (6 bases). The V gene's germline CDR1 is SGHRS and CDR2 YFSETQ. The V end lost 4 bases, the J end lost 2 bases, and 17 bases lay between the germline ends. The CDR3 length is 16 residues. The CDR3 DNA sequence: TGCGCCAGCAGCGCCCTGGGAGAGGGACACACAGATACGCAGTATTTT. This codes for CASSALGEGHTDTQYF.

This clone was counted between two and nine times. The rearrangement joins TRBV5-1 to TRBJ2-7, with 7 bases fitting TRBD1. Germline CDR1 reads SGHRS; CDR2 reads YFSETQ. The CDR3 runs to 14 residues. The J segment lost 5 bases and the V segment lost 0 bases, leaving 5 bases of the junction unmatched. The DNA for the CDR3 is TGCGCCAGCAGCTTGGTTGACAGGGCGGACGAGCAGTACTTC. Translated: CASSLVDRADEQYF.

The table lists this clone with a count of one. The J gene is TRBJ2-5, the V gene TRBV5-1; D is perhaps TRBD1 or TRBD2 (7 bases each). Trimming stripped 0 bases from V and 4 bases from J, with 16 bases between. This CDR3 region has 16 residues. Germline V gives CDR1 SGHRS, CDR2 YFSETQ. This CDR3 is CASSLAFGRGGETQYF. CDR3 nucleotide sequence: TGCGCCAGCAGCTTGGCTTTTGGCAGGGGGGGAGAGACCCAGTACTTC.